The clone carrying this TCR beta chain was seen ten or more times. Trimming took 2 bases from V and 5 from J, leaving 19 bases between them. This CDR3 has 15 amino acids. In germline, CDR1 is DFQATT, CDR2 SNEGSKA (reference sequence). The sample belongs to a study of glioma-infiltrating T cells. Amplification of TCR alpha and beta CDR3 regions from RNA used iRepertoire nested multiplex PCR. TCRdb reprocessed the multiplex PCR reads via MiXCR and lists one record per CDR3 protein. The profile shows more than 300,000 distinct CDR3 sequences, around 38% of them singletons. J is TRBJ2-7 and V is TRBV20-1; D possibly uses TRBD1 or TRBD2 (6 bases each). Sequenced material: glioma tissue, nonneoplastic brain tissue, or PBMCs (not recorded which). The TCR comes from a human donor with low-grade glioma or glioblastoma, undergoing nonglioma brain surgery, or in good health (not recorded which). CDR3 coding DNA: TGCAGTGCTAGACGGACAGTCACAGCGGGCAACGAGCAGTACTTC. It encodes CSARRTVTAGNEQYF.